A single sample gave rise to the 13 T cell receptor beta chains below, sequenced in a study of radiotherapy plus CTLA-4 blockade in lung cancer. Produced via immunoSEQ multiplex PCR; TCRdb's table is partial and in-frame only. Here the sample spans roughly 110,000 clones, more than 75% being singletons. This sample comprised peripheral blood, obtained from a patient treated with radiotherapy plus ipilimumab. These receptors were obtained from a human donor with non-small cell lung cancer that progressed on radiotherapy plus ipilimumab. Some clones in this sample may be carry-over from other donors' samples.

The gene calls are TRBV7-2 and TRBJ2-5; 7 nucleotides line up with TRBD2. Germline V gene sequence: CDR1 SGHTA, CDR2 FQGNSA. The CDR3 spans 15 residues. After removal of 1 base from V and 5 bases from J, the junction contained 7 bases not matched to a gene. CDR3 in amino acids: CASSLGGGRAETQYF. The CDR3 nucleotides read TGTGCCAGCAGCTTAGGGGGGGGACGGGCGGAGACCCAGTACTTC. The full variable domain, in which reference TRBV7-2 and TRBJ2-5 provide the parts outside the CDR3, is GAGVSQSPSNKVTEKGKDVELRCDPISGHTALYWYRQSLGQGLEFLIYFQGNSAPDKSGLPSDRFSAERTGGSVSTLTIQRTQQEDSAVYLCASSLGGGRAETQYFGPGTRLLVL.

The gene calls are TRBV7-3 and TRBJ2-2; D is undetermined. Germline-derived CDR1 and CDR2 are SGHTA and FQGTGA. The CDR3 is 13 amino acids. V shed 3 bases and J shed 6 bases, with 8 bases lying between them. CDR3 protein: CASSFTEAGELFF. Written as DNA, the CDR3 is TGTGCCAGCAGCTTCACAGAGGCCGGGGAGCTGTTTTTT.

The genes are TRBV6-5 and TRBJ1-2; 9 nucleotides line up with TRBD1. The trim removed 6 bases at V and 4 bases at J, leaving 9 bases unmatched. The germline V gene has CDR1 MNHEY and CDR2 SVGAGI. The CDR3 totals 15 residues. The CDR3 protein is CASSSYRGRGYGYTF. The CDR3 coding sequence is TGTGCCAGCAGCTCCTACAGGGGGCGAGGCTATGGCTACACCTTC.

The chain employs TRBV28 and TRBJ2-1; TRBD2 is a possible D gene (6 bases). Germline V lookup: CDR1 MDHEN, CDR2 SYDVKM. CDR3 length: 15 residues. Trimming stripped 2 bases from V and 7 bases from J, with 15 bases between. The CDR3 DNA sequence: TGTGCCAGCAGTTTACGGCGTCTCGGGGGAAATGAGCAGTTCTTC. Amino acid sequence: CASSLRRLGGNEQFF.

This chain uses TRBV10-3 with TRBJ2-6; possibly TRBD1 or TRBD2 for D (5 bases each). The CDR3 is made up of 14 amino acids. The germline CDR1 and CDR2 sequences are ENHRY and SYGVKD. V gave up 11 bases and J gave up 2 bases, with 13 bases separating them. CDR3 sequence (DNA): TGTGCCGCTTCCGGGACGACTGGGGCCAACGTCCTGACTTTC. It specifies CAASGTTGANVLTF.

This sequence joins TRBV5-1 and TRBJ2-7, with a possible D match to TRBD1 (6 bases). Per germline, CDR1 SGHRS and CDR2 YFSETQ. The CDR3 is 13 amino acids. The germline V and J ends were trimmed by 0 bases and 4 bases, with 8 bases remaining between them. In nucleotides, the CDR3 is TGCGCCAGCAGCTTGGACAGGGAGTACGAGCAGTACTTC. It translates to CASSLDREYEQYF.

The chain joins TRBV27 to TRBJ1-5, with a weak D call TRBD1 (6 bases). The V gene lost 3 bases and the J gene lost 6 bases, with 24 bases spanning the gap. Germline V gives CDR1 MNHEY, CDR2 SMNVEV (reference sequence). There are 18 residues in the CDR3. CDR3 in amino acids: CASSFGGGGHMMGQPQHF. CDR3 DNA: TGTGCCAGCAGTTTCGGTGGTGGGGGGCACATGATGGGTCAGCCCCAGCATTTT.

In this sample, this clone turned up once. V is TRBV6-1 and J is TRBJ2-5, with 10 bases fitting TRBD2. After removal of 6 bases from V and 1 base from J, the junction contained 2 bases not matched to a gene. CDR3 length equals 14 residues. CDR1 and CDR2 (germline): MNHNS, SASEGT. This CDR3 is CASSIAGGQETQYF. The CDR3 nucleotides are TGTGCCAGCAGCATAGCGGGGGGCCAAGAGACCCAGTACTTC.

This chain links TRBV7-8 with TRBJ2-5; TRBD1 matches 8 bases. The CDR3 is made up of 15 amino acids. Germline CDR1 and CDR2: SGHVS and FQNEAQ. V was clipped by 1 base and J by 1 base; unmatched bases: 2. The CDR3: CASSLVGQGQETQYF. In DNA form, the CDR3 reads TGTGCCAGCAGCTTAGTAGGACAGGGCCAAGAGACCCAGTACTTC. Drawing the rest from reference TRBV7-8 and TRBJ2-5, the complete variable domain is GAGVSQSPRYKVAKRGQDVALRCDPISGHVSLFWYQQALGQGPEFLTYFQNEAQLDKSGLPSDRFFAERPEGSVSTLKIQRTQQEDSAVYLCASSLVGQGQETQYFGPGTRLLVL.

This rearrangement joins TRBV6-6 to TRBJ1-2; D gene uncertain. Deletions cut 2 bases from V and 2 bases from J, with 6 bases between. The V gene's germline CDR1 is MNHNY and CDR2 SVGAGI (reference sequence). The CDR3 runs to 13 residues. In DNA, the CDR3 is TGTGCCAGCAGTTACACAGCGAACTATGGCTACACCTTC. It yields the protein CASSYTANYGYTF.

The chain recombines TRBV11-2 with TRBJ2-3; tentatively, D is TRBD2 (5 bases). V was trimmed by 3 bases and J by 3 bases, leaving 13 bases between them. The CDR3 covers 15 residues. The germline CDR1 and CDR2 sequences are SGHAT and FQNNGV. DNA for the CDR3: TGTGCCAGCAGCTTTCGCCTGACTAAAACAGATACGCAGTATTTT. Encoded protein: CASSFRLTKTDTQYF.

In this sample, this clone turned up a few times. This chain links TRBV4-3 with TRBJ2-2; TRBD1 aligns across 8 bases. Trimming cost V 0 bases and J 2 bases; bases outside gene matches: 17. This CDR3 is built from 21 residues. CDR1 and CDR2 (germline): LGHNA, YSLEER. The CDR3 sequence is CASSQDWFYETGVINTGELFF. The CDR3 nucleotides read TGCGCCAGCAGCCAAGATTGGTTCTACGAGACAGGGGTTATCAACACCGGGGAGCTGTTTTTT.

The chain combines TRBV7-2 with TRBJ2-7; possibly TRBD1 or TRBD2 for D (5 bases each). The V gene's germline CDR1 is SGHTA and CDR2 FQGNSA. The CDR3 consists of 15 residues. V was clipped by 1 base and J by 0 bases, with 10 bases between them. The CDR3: CASSLVGESSYEQYF. DNA for the CDR3: TGTGCCAGCAGCTTAGTAGGGGAGAGCTCCTACGAGCAGTACTTC. Filled out from reference TRBV7-2 and TRBJ2-7, the complete variable domain reads GAGVSQSPSNKVTEKGKDVELRCDPISGHTALYWYRQSLGQGLEFLIYFQGNSAPDKSGLPSDRFSAERTGGSVSTLTIQRTQQEDSAVYLCASSLVGESSYEQYFGPGTRLTVT.